The T cell receptor (beta chain) described here comes from a study of blood T cell repertoires in COVID-19. About the study: COVID-19 samples, acute and convalescent, were from the United States, Italy and Spain.

Patients in Seattle were enrolled during active infection, then followed longitudinally. Methods used by the authors: By means of reference gene primer amplification, nucleated cell counts were estimated. Some clones are missing from TCRdb's copy, which holds only in-frame ones; the method was immunoSEQ multiplex PCR. V and J calls and clone size are given by that table; D and trimming were obtained from the DNA. The sample holds about 140,000 clones; 80% to 85% are singletons and the top ten take 8.9%. The TCR comes from a man between 25 and 39 years old with COVID-19, enrolled during active disease. The specimen sequenced was peripheral blood.

The CDR3 DNA reads TGTGCCAGCTCACGGGGAGGACGGGCCGGGGCCAACGTCCTGACTTTC. Protein sequence: CASSRGGRAGANVLTF. This sequence joins TRBV18 and TRBJ2-6; TRBD2 might be the D (6 bases). Germline V gene lookup returns CDR1 KGHSH and CDR2 LQKENI. The CDR3 contains 16 residues. Trimming shortened V by 4 bases and J by 4 bases, and 14 bases separated the two germline ends.